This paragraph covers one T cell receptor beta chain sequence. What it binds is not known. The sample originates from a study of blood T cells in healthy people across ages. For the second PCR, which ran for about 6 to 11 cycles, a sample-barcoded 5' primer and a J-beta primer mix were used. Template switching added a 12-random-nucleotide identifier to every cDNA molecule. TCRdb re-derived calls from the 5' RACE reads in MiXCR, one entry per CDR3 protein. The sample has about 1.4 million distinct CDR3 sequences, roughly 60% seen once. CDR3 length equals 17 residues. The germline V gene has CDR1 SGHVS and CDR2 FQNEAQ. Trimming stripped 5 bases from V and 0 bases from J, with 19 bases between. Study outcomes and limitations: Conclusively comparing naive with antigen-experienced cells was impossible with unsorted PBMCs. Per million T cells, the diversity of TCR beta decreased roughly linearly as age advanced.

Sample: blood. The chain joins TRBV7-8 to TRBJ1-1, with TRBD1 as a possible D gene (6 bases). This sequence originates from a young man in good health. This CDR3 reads CASSEVVGTRLNTEAFF. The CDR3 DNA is TGTGCCAGCAGCGAAGTAGTTGGGACAAGACTGAACACTGAAGCTTTCTTT.